This T cell receptor (beta chain) was identified in a study of shared clonotypes between healthy human individuals. Repertoires were generated with immunoSEQ multiplex PCR, while TCRdb's copy carries only in-frame clones and drops some. In the table there are 2 million to 2.5 million clones, 85% to 95% of which are singletons. As regards this clone: Its antigen is unidentified.

Whole-study findings and limits: In several donors, around 5.5% of naive CD4 clonotypes appeared in common.

V lost 3 bases and J lost 4; bases outside the gene matches: 7. This CDR3 comprises 16 residues. In germline, CDR1 is KGHSH, CDR2 LQKENI. This clonotype was sampled from a man between 18 and 29 years old in good health. Some clones in this sample may be carry-over from other donors' samples. The gene calls are TRBV18 and TRBJ2-2; 8 nucleotides align to TRBD1. The sample taken for sequencing was naive CD4+ T cells from PBMCs. Subset of the sample: CD45RA+ positively selected. The CDR3, as DNA: TGTGCCAGCTCACCGCGGCAGGGGGCCATCACCGGGGAGCTGTTTTTT. Its translation: CASSPRQGAITGELFF.